This T cell receptor (beta chain) was recovered during a study of blood T cell repertoires in COVID-19. Study at large: The samples span acute and convalescent COVID-19 from the United States, Italy and Spain.

This CDR3 spans 13 amino acids. Per germline, CDR1 SGHRS and CDR2 YFSETQ. V lost 4 bases to trimming and J lost 5 bases, with 12 bases between them. This clone has a single count. Method: immunoSEQ multiplex PCR; TCRdb's copy keeps in-frame clones and lacks some. This table holds approximately 480,000 clones, roughly 87% found once. The sequence was obtained from a woman between 18 and 29 years old who had recovered from COVID-19. The V and J genes are TRBV5-1 and TRBJ1-2; no definite D call. Specimen: PBMCs or T cells enriched from blood (not recorded which). CDR3 in amino acids: CASSPQNPYGYTF. The CDR3 nucleotides read TGCGCCAGCAGCCCCCAGAACCCTTATGGCTACACCTTC.